The rows below give T cell receptor beta chains drawn from one sample of a study of blood T cell repertoires in COVID-19. Generated by immunoSEQ multiplex PCR, the TCRdb table keeps only in-frame clones and is missing some. Of some 53,000 clones listed, 80% to 90% were seen once; the top ten hold 14%. The sequencing input was peripheral blood. The receptors come from an older man with acute or convalescent COVID-19. CDR3s include the opening cysteine and the closing phenylalanine or tryptophan. A D gene is named only where the DNA matches it firmly. The listing skips clone size in some rows; elsewhere it reads once, few, many or a size class.

clone_size,v_call,j_call,d_call,cdr3_nt,cdr3_aa
-,TRBV7-9,TRBJ1-3,-,TGTGCCAGCAGGTCCCGACAGGAACGCTCTGGAAACACCATATATTTT,CASRSRQERSGNTIYF
-,TRBV7-9,TRBJ1-1,TRBD1,TGTGCCAGCACCGGACAGGCGAACACTGAAGCTTTCTTT,CASTGQANTEAFF
once,TRBV6-1,TRBJ1-1,-,TGTGCCACAGGGACAACCATGAACACTGAAGCTTTCTTT,CATGTTMNTEAFF
once,TRBV14,TRBJ1-1,-,TGTGCCAGCAGCCAAGACAGGAACACTGAAGCTTTCTTT,CASSQDRNTEAFF
few,TRBV21-1,TRBJ2-3,-,TGTGCCAGCAGCAAAGGCGGGCCAGCGAGCACAGATACGCAGTATTTT,CASSKGGPASTDTQYF
-,TRBV2,TRBJ2-7,TRBD2,TGTGCCAGCAGCGCACTAGCGGGCCAGGTCGAGCAGTACTTC,CASSALAGQVEQYF
-,TRBV10-3,TRBJ1-2,-,TGTGCCATCAGTGAGTCCGTTGGGCTTAGCTACACCTTC,CAISESVGLSYTF
-,TRBV7-9,TRBJ1-6,-,TGTGCCAGCAGTCAACAGGGTGCCCATAATTCACCCCTCCACTTT,CASSQQGAHNSPLHF
-,TRBV5-1,TRBJ2-3,-,TGCGCCAGCAGCTTGCGGTTAGCGGAGCTAAGCACAGATACGCAGTATTTT,CASSLRLAELSTDTQYF
few,TRBV18,TRBJ2-7,TRBD1,TGTGCCAGCTCACACGGGACAGCCCTCTACGAGCAGTACTTC,CASSHGTALYEQYF
-,TRBV2,TRBJ1-5,TRBD1,TGTGCCAGCCGGCCGGGACAGTCCCCGACCAGCAATCAGCCCCAGCATTTT,CASRPGQSPTSNQPQHF
-,TRBV3-1/TRBV3-2,TRBJ2-7,TRBD2,TGTGCCAGCAGCCCGGACCCCTCCCCGGAGGTCCTAGCGGGAGATCTCCTAGATCACGAGCAGTACTTC,CASSPDPSPEVLAGDLLDHEQYF
-,TRBV27,TRBJ1-4,-,TGTGCCAGCAGTCCCGGGGGGGCTATAGAAAAACTGTTTTTT,CASSPGGAIEKLFF
few,TRBV5-1,TRBJ1-1,-,TGCGCCAGCAGCCTCGGGCTGGGGCAGATGAACACTGAAGCTTTCTTT,CASSLGLGQMNTEAFF
-,TRBV7-8,TRBJ1-1,-,TGTGCCAGCAGCTTAACCCCTCCGGCAGGGAACACTGAAGCTTTCTTT,CASSLTPPAGNTEAFF
-,TRBV2,TRBJ2-5,TRBD1,TGTGCCAGCACCCTAACACAGGGGACCGAGTACTTC,CASTLTQGTEYF
once,TRBV29-1,TRBJ1-1,TRBD1,TGCAGCGTTCGACAGGGGGAGACTGAAGCTTTCTTT,CSVRQGETEAFF
-,TRBV19,TRBJ1-6,-,TGTGCCAGTAGCCGTCGGGCAAATGAGGGTGATAATTCACCCCTCCACTTT,CASSRRANEGDNSPLHF
-,TRBV7-8,TRBJ2-6,-,TGTGCCAGCAGCATGGCAGGGAAATCCGGGGCCAACGTCCTGACTTTC,CASSMAGKSGANVLTF
medium-sized,TRBV23-1,TRBJ1-1,-,TGCGCCAGCAGTCAATCGGTTTCGCTGAGGAACACTGAAGCTTTCTTT,CASSQSVSLRNTEAFF
-,TRBV11-2,TRBJ1-4,-,TGTGCCAGCAGCTCCCCCATGGACAGTCATGAAAAACTGTTTTTT,CASSSPMDSHEKLFF
-,TRBV29-1,TRBJ2-3,TRBD2,TGCAGCGTTCCCTCACTAGCGGTCCCTAGCACAGATACGCAGTATTTT,CSVPSLAVPSTDTQYF
-,TRBV4-1,TRBJ1-1,-,TGCGCCAGCAGCCTAACCCCGAACAGGGAGGGTACTGAAGCTTTCTTT,CASSLTPNREGTEAFF
-,TRBV7-8,TRBJ2-3,-,TGTGCCAGCAGCGCGGCGACGAGCACAGATACGCAGTATTTT,CASSAATSTDTQYF
-,TRBV6-5,TRBJ1-2,-,TGTGCCAGCAGTTCAGGGTTTGACTATGGCTACACCTTC,CASSSGFDYGYTF
-,TRBV4-3,TRBJ2-1,-,TGCGCCAGCAGCTCGAGCGGAGGGAATGAGCAGTTCTTC,CASSSSGGNEQFF